The 12 T cell receptor beta chains given below trace back to one sample, sequenced in a study of CD8 T cells in ankylosing spondylitis. TCRdb processed the 5' RACE reads anew with MiXCR; each CDR3 protein has one entry. The table has some 38,000 distinct CDR3 sequences, approximately 3% seen once; the top ten hold approximately 3%. Sequenced input: blood, either unsorted or a sorted T cell fraction (not recorded which). Receptor source: a male donor with ankylosing spondylitis or in good health (not recorded which).

This clonotype was observed many times. The chain has TRBV9 and TRBJ2-3; D is undetermined. The ends were cut back, 2 bases at V and 0 bases at J, with 7 bases in the middle. CDR1 SGDLS and CDR2 YYNGEE come from the germline V gene. The CDR3 loop spans 14 amino acids. In DNA form, the CDR3 reads TGTGCCAGCAGCGTGCAAACTAGCACAGATACGCAGTATTTT. This sequence encodes CASSVQTSTDTQYF.

By frequency in the sample, this clonotype is medium-sized. This chain joins TRBV4-2 and TRBJ1-6, with TRBD1 matching 7 bases. This CDR3 contains 16 residues. Germline lookup yields CDR1 LGHNA and CDR2 YNFKEQ. Germline trimming cut 6 bases from V and 4 bases from J; bases unmatched to any gene: 9. CDR3 in amino acids: CASREGGTAYNSPLHF. In DNA, the CDR3 is TGTGCCAGCAGGGAAGGGGGGACAGCTTATAATTCACCCCTCCACTTT.

By its share, this clonotype is medium-sized. This rearrangement joins TRBV9 to TRBJ2-2, with 8 bases identical to TRBD1. Germline V lookup: CDR1 SGDLS, CDR2 YYNGEE. CDR3 length equals 15 residues. The ends lost 3 bases at V and 5 bases at J; junction bases unmatched: 6. The CDR3 spells CASSGRTGRTGELFF. In nucleotides, the CDR3 is TGTGCCAGCAGCGGGCGGACAGGGAGAACCGGGGAGCTGTTTTTT.

Many counts were recorded for this clonotype. The rearrangement joins TRBV9 to TRBJ2-5; no clear D. The CDR3 is made up of 14 amino acids. Trimming shortened V by 3 bases and J by 5 bases, and 14 bases separated the two germline ends. Germline V gene lookup returns CDR1 SGDLS and CDR2 YYNGEE. CDR3 nucleotide sequence: TGTGCCAGCAGCGCCCAGAGAGAATTGGAGACCCAGTACTTC. Protein product: CASSAQRELETQYF.

This clonotype was seen ten or more times. The V gene is TRBV9, the J gene TRBJ2-5; D might be TRBD1 (6 bases). The CDR3 totals 15 residues. The ends were cut back, 1 base at V and 5 bases at J, with 15 bases in the middle. Germline V gene lookup returns CDR1 SGDLS and CDR2 YYNGEE. CDR3 residues: CASSVPGAGSETQYF. As DNA, the CDR3 is TGTGCCAGCAGCGTACCAGGGGCAGGTTCGGAGACCCAGTACTTC.

This clonotype was observed at least ten times. V usage is TRBV9 and J usage is TRBJ2-5; a possible D gene is TRBD2 (6 bases). The CDR3 is 14 residues long. The V end lost 0 bases, the J end lost 5 bases, and 11 bases lay between the germline ends. Per the germline V gene, CDR1 is SGDLS and CDR2 is YYNGEE. CDR3 sequence: CASSVGGLVETQYF. As DNA, the CDR3 is TGTGCCAGCAGCGTAGGGGGACTTGTTGAGACCCAGTACTTC.

This clonotype showed up many times. The rearrangement uses TRBV5-1 and TRBJ2-7; the match to TRBD1 covers 8 bases. With 4 bases clipped from V and 0 bases from J, the junction kept 9 bases outside the gene matches. Germline V gives CDR1 SGHRS, CDR2 YFSETQ. The CDR3 runs 16 residues. CDR3 protein: CASSPPGGPSSYEQYV. The CDR3 DNA reads TGCGCCAGCAGCCCACCAGGGGGCCCCAGCTCCTACGAGCAGTACGTC.

This clonotype has a count of ten or more. The chain links TRBV9 to TRBJ2-1, with D perhaps matching TRBD2 (5 bases). Germline CDR1 and CDR2: SGDLS and YYNGEE. Trimming removed 1 base at V and 4 bases at J, with 12 bases between. The CDR3 sequence is 15 residues long. CDR3 amino acids: CASSVSAAVYNEQFF. The CDR3 DNA reads TGTGCCAGCAGCGTATCAGCGGCAGTATACAATGAGCAGTTCTTC.

This clonotype has a count of ten or more. The chain links TRBV9 to TRBJ2-1; D might be TRBD1 or TRBD2, each matching 5 bases. CDR1 and CDR2 from the germline V gene are SGDLS and YYNGEE. V gave up 4 bases and J gave up 1 base, with 15 bases separating them. The CDR3 runs to 16 residues. CDR3 coding DNA: TGTGCCAGCAGCTCGGGGACCCTCGGGTCCTACAATGAGCAGTTCTTC. Amino acid sequence: CASSSGTLGSYNEQFF.

This clonotype was detected ten times or more. V is TRBV9 and J is TRBJ2-1; D gene unclear. The CDR3 covers 14 residues. Trimming cost V 0 bases and J 8 bases, with 12 bases left between them. Per the germline V gene, CDR1 is SGDLS and CDR2 is YYNGEE. The CDR3 loop is CASSVDGVLDEQFF. CDR3 bases: TGTGCCAGCAGCGTAGATGGGGTGTTGGATGAGCAGTTCTTC. Full variable domain (rest looked up from reference TRBV9 and TRBJ2-1): DSGVTQTPKHLITATGQRVTLRCSPRSGDLSVYWYQQSLDQGLQFLIQYYNGEERAKGNILERFSAQQFPDLHSELNLSSLELGDSALYFCASSVDGVLDEQFFGPGTRLTVL.

This clonotype was picked up many times. V is TRBV9 and J is TRBJ2-5; possibly TRBD1 for D (6 bases). V was clipped by 3 bases and J by 5 bases, with 17 bases between them. This CDR3 comprises 15 residues. The germline V gene encodes CDR1 SGDLS and CDR2 YYNGEE. The CDR3 loop is CASSGSWGLMETQYF. The CDR3 region has the DNA TGTGCCAGCAGCGGATCCTGGGGGCTTATGGAGACCCAGTACTTC.

This clonotype was recorded at least ten times. The chain uses TRBV9 and TRBJ1-1; D remains unclear. The V gene lost 2 bases and the J gene lost 5 bases, with 10 bases spanning the gap. CDR3 length equals 13 residues. Per germline, CDR1 SGDLS and CDR2 YYNGEE. The CDR3 loop is CASSVEEGTEAFF. The CDR3 DNA follows: TGTGCCAGCAGCGTCGAGGAGGGTACTGAAGCTTTCTTT. The whole variable domain, filled in from reference TRBV9 and TRBJ1-1, reads DSGVTQTPKHLITATGQRVTLRCSPRSGDLSVYWYQQSLDQGLQFLIQYYNGEERAKGNILERFSAQQFPDLHSELNLSSLELGDSALYFCASSVEEGTEAFFGQGTRLTVV.